This T cell receptor beta chain comes out of a study of blood T cells in healthy people across ages. This clonotype was counted between two and nine times. Its cognate antigen is unknown. A J-beta primer mix and a sample-barcoded 5' primer were used in a second PCR of roughly 7 to 12 cycles. One entry per CDR3 protein results from TCRdb running MiXCR on the 5' RACE reads. Of 800,000 to 1,300,000 distinct CDR3 sequences in the sample, under 30% were seen once. The study, taken as a whole, reports: With unsorted PBMCs, a conclusive comparison of naive versus antigen-experienced cells was not possible. More naive CD4+ cells and higher diversity marked long-lived donors relative to aged donors.

Unmatched junction bases numbered 6, after V lost 3 bases and J lost 8 bases. This CDR3 comprises 14 residues. Germline V gene sequence: CDR1 MGHRA, CDR2 YSYEKL. The amount of total RNA extracted per sample was at least 6 micrograms. In addition, the sample was reused for a study of T cells of mothers and their children. Turning to that study: Persistent microchimeric T cell clones were not found at ~100 per million sensitivity.

The specimen was blood. The V and J genes are TRBV4-1 and TRBJ2-1, with 8 bases lining up with TRBD2. This clonotype was sampled from a girl aged 2 to 9 in good health. This chain's CDR3 is CASSQLAGEDEQFF. DNA of the CDR3: TGCGCCAGCAGCCAGCTAGCGGGTGAAGATGAGCAGTTCTTC.